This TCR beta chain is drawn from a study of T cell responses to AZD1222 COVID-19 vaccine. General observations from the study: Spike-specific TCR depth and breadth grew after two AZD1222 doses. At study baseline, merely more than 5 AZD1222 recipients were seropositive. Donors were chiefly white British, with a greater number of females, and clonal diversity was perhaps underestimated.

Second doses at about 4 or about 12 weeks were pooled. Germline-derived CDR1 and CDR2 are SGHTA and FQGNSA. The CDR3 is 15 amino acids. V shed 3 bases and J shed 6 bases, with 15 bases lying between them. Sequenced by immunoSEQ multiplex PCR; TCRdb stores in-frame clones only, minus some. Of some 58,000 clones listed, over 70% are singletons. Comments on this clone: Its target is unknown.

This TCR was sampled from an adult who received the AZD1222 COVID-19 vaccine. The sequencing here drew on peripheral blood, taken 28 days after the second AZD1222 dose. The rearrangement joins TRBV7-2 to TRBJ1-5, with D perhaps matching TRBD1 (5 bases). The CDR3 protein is CASSLGVGVGQPQHF. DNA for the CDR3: TGTGCCAGCAGCTTGGGGGTCGGGGTAGGTCAGCCCCAGCATTTT.